This T cell receptor beta chain was found in a study of T-cell memory formation after mild COVID-19. Germline assignment: CDR1 MDHEN and CDR2 SYDVKM. V was trimmed by 6 bases and J by 4 bases, leaving 13 bases between them. The CDR3 is 14 amino acids. TCRdb re-analysed the 5' RACE reads in MiXCR, keeping a single row per CDR3 protein. The sample has 300,000 to 350,000 distinct CDR3 sequences, about 13% seen once. Sequencing was done on a sample of PBMCs or a T cell subset sorted from them (not recorded which). This TCR came from a man aged 18 to 30 who had mild COVID-19 (a few samples of this study predate the infection). Cell type and time point are not known. V usage is TRBV28 and J usage is TRBJ2-1; no clear D gene. CDR3 residues: CASREWTEYNEQFF. The CDR3, as DNA: TGTGCCAGCAGAGAATGGACCGAATACAATGAGCAGTTCTTC.